A single sample gave rise to the 13 T cell receptor beta chains below, sequenced in a study of blood T cell repertoires in COVID-19. TCRdb keeps only in-frame clones here, not all; method: immunoSEQ multiplex PCR. The table lists about 320,000 clones, 85% to 95% of them singletons. Source material: PBMCs or T cells enriched from blood (not recorded which). The source of these receptors is a woman younger than 45 who had been exposed to COVID-19.

In this sample, this clone turned up once. The rearrangement uses TRBV7-2 and TRBJ1-2; D is perhaps TRBD1 (6 bases). This CDR3 is 14 amino acids long. V dropped 0 bases and J dropped 3 bases, with 8 bases sitting between them. The germline V gene has CDR1 SGHTA and CDR2 FQGNSA. CDR3 protein: CASSLARTDYGYTF. The CDR3 coding sequence is TGTGCCAGCAGCTTAGCTAGGACAGACTATGGCTACACCTTC.

The rearrangement joins TRBV5-1 to TRBJ1-1, with D unresolved. The CDR3 consists of 14 residues. Germline CDR1 SGHRS, CDR2 YFSETQ. Between the trimmed V and J ends, which lost 1 base and 1 base, there was a span of 8 bases. DNA for the CDR3: TGCGCCAGCAGCTTGCGGAGTGGGAACACTGAAGCTTTCTTT. Its protein product is CASSLRSGNTEAFF.

To note about this clone: Other DNA sequences in this specimen translate into the identical CDR3. The chain uses TRBV27 and TRBJ1-2; maybe TRBD1 (6 bases). V was trimmed by 3 bases and J by 6 bases, leaving 11 bases between them. CDR1 and CDR2 (germline): MNHEY, SMNVEV (reference sequence). This CDR3 region has 13 residues. The CDR3 bases are TGTGCCAGCAGTTTCAGGGGCAGCGATGGCTACACCTTC. Its protein is CASSFRGSDGYTF.

The chain is built from TRBV5-4 and TRBJ2-7; tentative D call: TRBD2 (5 bases). V was trimmed by 4 bases and J by 2 bases, leaving 16 bases between them. Germline lookup yields CDR1 SGHNT and CDR2 YYREEE (reference sequence). CDR3 length: 15 amino acids. The CDR3 DNA is TGTGCCAGCAGCCCTCCCGGGCGGGCCACCTACGAGCAGTACTTC. It specifies CASSPPGRATYEQYF.

The rearrangement links TRBV14 to TRBJ1-4, with D perhaps matching TRBD1 (6 bases). CDR3 size: 14 residues. The germline CDR1 and CDR2 sequences are SGHDN and FVKESK. Trimming shortened V by 6 bases and J by 10 bases, and 18 bases separated the two germline ends. The CDR3 loop is CASRPGTRGGKLFF. The CDR3 bases are TGTGCCAGCAGGCCCGGGACAAGAGGTGGAAAACTGTTTTTT.

CDR3 residues: CASSIRLGSYNEQFF. CDR3 coding DNA: TGTGCCAGTAGTATCCGACTAGGCTCCTACAATGAGCAGTTCTTC. The rearrangement uses TRBV19 and TRBJ2-1; a weak D match, TRBD2 (6 bases). Germline V gene sequence: CDR1 LNHDA, CDR2 SQIVND (reference sequence). The V end lost 3 bases, the J end lost 0 bases, and 9 bases lay between the germline ends. CDR3 length equals 15 residues. Using reference TRBV19 and TRBJ2-1 for the parts outside the CDR3, the full variable domain is DGGITQSPKYLFRKEGQNVTLSCEQNLNHDAMYWYRQDPGQGLRLIYYSQIVNDFQKGDIAEGYSVSREKKESFPLTVTSAQKNPTAFYLCASSIRLGSYNEQFFGPGTRLTVL.

CDR3 bases: TGTGCCAGCAGGGACGACAGGGACCATTCACCCCTCCACTTT. As protein: CASRDDRDHSPLHF. The chain uses TRBV2 and TRBJ1-6, with 7 bases lining up with TRBD1. Trimming took 6 bases from V and 8 from J; bases not matched to a gene: 7. This CDR3 has 14 amino acids. CDR1 is SNHLY, CDR2 FYNNEI, per germline.

The V gene is TRBV5-4, the J gene TRBJ1-5; no clear D. The germline V gene has CDR1 SGHNT and CDR2 YYREEE (reference sequence). V was shortened by 5 bases and J by 4 bases, with 13 bases between the two germline ends. The CDR3 totals 14 residues. The chain's CDR3 is CASSYDGANQPQHF. DNA of the CDR3: TGTGCCAGCAGTTACGATGGAGCTAATCAGCCCCAGCATTTT.

The V gene is TRBV24-1, the J gene TRBJ2-2; D possibly corresponds to TRBD2 (6 bases). Germline V gives CDR1 KGHDR, CDR2 SFDVKD. The CDR3 length is 15 residues. The V end was cut by 4 bases, the J end by 4 bases, with 12 bases between. The DNA for the CDR3 is TGTGCCACCAGTGACCGTCCCGGGAGCACCGGGGAGCTGTTTTTT. It encodes CATSDRPGSTGELFF.

This clone has just one count. The V call is TRBV19, the J call TRBJ1-4, with D tentatively TRBD1 (6 bases). This CDR3 has 15 residues. Germline CDR1 and CDR2: LNHDA and SQIVND (reference sequence). The germline V and J ends were trimmed by 8 bases and 7 bases, with 20 bases remaining between them. The CDR3 nucleotides are TGTGCCAGTGCCCGCCCAAGGGGGAAGGGTGAAAAACTGTTTTTT. Protein sequence: CASARPRGKGEKLFF. The full variable domain, its missing parts supplied by reference TRBV19 and TRBJ1-4, is DGGITQSPKYLFRKEGQNVTLSCEQNLNHDAMYWYRQDPGQGLRLIYYSQIVNDFQKGDIAEGYSVSREKKESFPLTVTSAQKNPTAFYLCASARPRGKGEKLFFGSGTQLSVL.

The V gene is TRBV6-2 or TRBV6-3, the J gene TRBJ2-1, with a weak D call TRBD2 (7 bases). The germline V and J ends were trimmed by 2 bases and 9 bases, with 17 bases remaining between them. Germline V lookup: CDR1 MNHEY, CDR2 SVGEGT. The CDR3 has 15 amino acids. The CDR3 coding sequence is TGTGCCAGCAGTTACCGCGCGGGGGCTAGGGGTGAGCAGTTCTTC. Its protein is CASSYRAGARGEQFF.

V usage is TRBV5-1 and J usage is TRBJ1-2, with a tentative D call TRBD1 (6 bases). This CDR3 spans 12 amino acids. V lost 4 bases and J lost 8, with 12 bases in between. Germline V gives CDR1 SGHRS, CDR2 YFSETQ. Here the CDR3 DNA reads TGCGCCAGCAGCGTCGCAGGGGACGGCTACACCTTC. This translates into CASSVAGDGYTF.

The rearrangement uses TRBV11-2 and TRBJ1-2; tentatively, D is TRBD1 (5 bases). V was cut by 7 bases and J by 6 bases, with 9 bases left in between. Germline V gene lookup returns CDR1 SGHAT and CDR2 FQNNGV. The CDR3 sequence is 11 residues long. The DNA of the CDR3 is TGTGCCAGCACCCAGGGAAATGGCTACACCTTC. This sequence encodes CASTQGNGYTF.